The clone carrying this T cell receptor (beta chain) was recorded a few times. The sample contains more than one DNA sequence encoding this CDR3. These data are taken from a study of blood T cell repertoires in COVID-19. The wider study: Donors in the United States, Italy and Spain gave samples during acute or convalescent COVID-19. From T cells, B-cell-depleted T cells, or PBMCs came the material, which was cDNA or gDNA.

The CDR3 loop spans 12 amino acids. Trimming pared 4 bases from V and 3 bases from J, leaving 4 bases between. Per germline, CDR1 SGHNT and CDR2 YENEEA. Assay: immunoSEQ multiplex PCR; the TCRdb copy retains only in-frame clones and omits some. This sample yields about 250,000 clones, of which approximately 90% are seen a single time; approximately 2% belongs to the top ten. All enrollees were about 18 to 89 years old and from some 24 US areas. The source material was PBMCs or T cells enriched from blood (not recorded which). This TCR was recovered from a woman aged 18-29 years who had recovered from COVID-19. V usage is TRBV11-3 and J usage is TRBJ1-3; D uncertain. The DNA for the CDR3 is TGTGCCAGCAGCTATAGTGGAAACACCATATATTTT. Translating it yields CASSYSGNTIYF.